This TCR beta chain was sequenced for a study of blood T cell repertoires in COVID-19. Overall study context: Acute and convalescent COVID-19 samples came from the United States, Italy and Spain. T cells, B-cell-depleted T cells, or PBMCs provided the cDNA or gDNA that served as material.

As originally analysed: Amplifying reference gene primers gave estimates of nucleated cell counts. The data were produced by immunoSEQ multiplex PCR, yet TCRdb's version contains in-frame clones alone and is incomplete. V and J calls plus clone size are reproduced from that table; the DNA served to infer D and trimming. Altogether approximately 77,000 clones are present, approximately 88% being singletons, with the ten largest covering less than 9%. Germline V gene data show CDR1 as LGHDT and CDR2 as YNNKEL (reference sequence). The CDR3 runs to 16 residues. V gave up 2 bases and J gave up 1 base, with 11 bases separating them.

The genes are TRBV3-1 (or the pseudogene TRBV3-2) and TRBJ2-2, with D possibly matching TRBD1 (5 bases). This TCR was sampled from a woman older than 75 with acute or convalescent COVID-19. Material: peripheral blood. CDR3 loop: CASSQIQVMNTGELFF. DNA for the CDR3: TGTGCCAGCAGCCAAATACAGGTTATGAACACCGGGGAGCTGTTTTTT.